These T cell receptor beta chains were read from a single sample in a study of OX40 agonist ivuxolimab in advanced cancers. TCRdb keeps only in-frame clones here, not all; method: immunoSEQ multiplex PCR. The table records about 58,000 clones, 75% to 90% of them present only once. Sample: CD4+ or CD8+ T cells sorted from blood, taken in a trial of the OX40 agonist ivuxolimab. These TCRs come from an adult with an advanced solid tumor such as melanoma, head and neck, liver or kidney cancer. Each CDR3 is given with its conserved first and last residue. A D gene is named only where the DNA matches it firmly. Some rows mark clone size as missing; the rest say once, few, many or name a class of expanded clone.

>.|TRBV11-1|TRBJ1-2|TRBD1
CASSSDRGRPDGYTF
TGTGCCAGCAGCTCAGACAGGGGGCGCCCGGATGGCTACACCTTC
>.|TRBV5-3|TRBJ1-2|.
CARSLVVKSLANYGYTF
TGTGCCAGAAGCTTGGTGGTGAAAAGCCTTGCCAACTATGGCTACACCTTC
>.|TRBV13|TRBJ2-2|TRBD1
CASSLVPDRGGTGELFF
TGTGCCAGCAGCTTAGTCCCGGACAGGGGTGGCACCGGGGAGCTGTTTTTT
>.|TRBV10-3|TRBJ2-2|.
CAISEERSANTGELFF
TGTGCCATCAGTGAGGAAAGATCGGCGAACACCGGGGAGCTGTTTTTT
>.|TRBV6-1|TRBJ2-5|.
CASSDGAVIQETQYF
TGTGCCAGCAGTGACGGGGCGGTAATTCAAGAGACCCAGTACTTC
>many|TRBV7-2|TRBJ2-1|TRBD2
CASSPISGGGEQFF
TGTGCCAGCAGCCCCATTAGCGGGGGAGGTGAGCAGTTCTTC
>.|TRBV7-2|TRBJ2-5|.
CASSPSPWLGEETQYF
TGTGCCAGCAGCCCCAGTCCATGGCTAGGGGAAGAGACCCAGTACTTC
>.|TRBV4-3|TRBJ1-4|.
CASSQDMGKKNEKLFF
TGCGCCAGCAGCCAAGATATGGGCAAGAAGAATGAAAAACTGTTTTTT
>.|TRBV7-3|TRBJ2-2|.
CASSESHTGELFF
TGTGCCAGCAGCGAAAGCCACACCGGGGAGCTGTTTTTT
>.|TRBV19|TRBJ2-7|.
CASGWQSGEQYF
TGTGCCAGTGGCTGGCAGTCGGGGGAGCAGTACTTC
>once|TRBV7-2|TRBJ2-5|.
CASSSTGTIKEETQYF
TGTGCCAGCAGCTCAACGGGAACAATAAAAGAAGAGACCCAGTACTTC
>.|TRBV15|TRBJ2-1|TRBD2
CATSRDQQAGAFNEQFF
TGTGCCACCAGCAGAGATCAACAAGCGGGGGCCTTCAATGAGCAGTTCTTC
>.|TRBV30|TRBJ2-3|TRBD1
CAWRGRGSDTQYF
TGTGCCTGGAGGGGCAGGGGGTCGGATACGCAGTATTTT
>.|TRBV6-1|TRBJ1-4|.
CASSEEKLFF
TGTGCCAGCAGTGAAGAAAAACTGTTTTTT
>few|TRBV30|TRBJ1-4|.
CAWSVTVFEGLFF
TGTGCCTGGAGTGTAACAGTCTTTGAAGGACTGTTTTTT
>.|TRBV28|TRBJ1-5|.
CASSAGGGRYQPQHF
TGTGCCAGCAGCGCCGGGGGGGGCCGTTATCAGCCCCAGCATTTT
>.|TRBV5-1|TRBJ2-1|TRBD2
CASSFLAGGLNEQFF
TGCGCCAGCAGTTTTTTAGCGGGGGGGCTCAATGAGCAGTTCTTC
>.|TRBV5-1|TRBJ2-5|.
CASSQQETQYF
TGCGCCAGCAGCCAACAAGAGACCCAGTACTTC
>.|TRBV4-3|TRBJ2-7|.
CASSQEIQGPYEQYF
TGCGCCAGCAGCCAAGAGATACAGGGACCTTACGAGCAGTACTTC
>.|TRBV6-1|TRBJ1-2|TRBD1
CASSDRGSDGYTF
TGTGCCAGCAGTGACAGGGGGTCGGATGGCTACACCTTC
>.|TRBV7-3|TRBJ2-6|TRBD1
CASSWAGTGAGANVLTF
TGTGCCAGCAGCTGGGCCGGGACAGGGGCTGGGGCCAACGTCCTGACTTTC
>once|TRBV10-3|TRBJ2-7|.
CAIGSGTRTGEQYF
TGTGCCATCGGATCCGGGACTCGGACGGGGGAGCAGTACTTC
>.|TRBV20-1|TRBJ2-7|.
CSARDPYEQYF
TGCAGTGCTAGGGACCCCTACGAGCAGTACTTC
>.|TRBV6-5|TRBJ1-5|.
CASSPRGASNQPQHF
TGTGCCAGCAGTCCCCGTGGGGCTAGCAATCAGCCCCAGCATTTT
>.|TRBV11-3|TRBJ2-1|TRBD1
CASSLGQGARNEQFF
TGTGCCAGCAGCTTGGGACAGGGGGCGCGGAATGAGCAGTTCTTC
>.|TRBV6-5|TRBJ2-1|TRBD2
CASSLRRGTNEQFF
TGTGCCAGCAGTTTACGGCGGGGGACCAATGAGCAGTTCTTC
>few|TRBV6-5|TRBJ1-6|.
CASNPRSDNSPLHF
TGTGCCAGCAACCCTAGGAGCGATAATTCACCCCTCCACTTT
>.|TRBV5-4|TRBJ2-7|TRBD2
CASSPWTSGGGDEQYF
TGTGCCAGCAGCCCCTGGACTAGCGGGGGCGGGGACGAGCAGTACTTC
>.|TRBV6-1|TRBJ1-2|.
CASSESYGYTF
TGTGCCAGCTCAGAAAGCTATGGCTACACCTTC
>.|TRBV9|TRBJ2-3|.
CASSVDGTDTQYF
TGTGCCAGCAGCGTAGATGGCACAGATACGCAGTATTTT
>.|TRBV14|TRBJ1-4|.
CASSQGFGSPNEKLFF
TGTGCCAGCAGCCAAGGGTTCGGATCGCCTAATGAAAAACTGTTTTTT
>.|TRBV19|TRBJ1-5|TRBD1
CASSIPAGTGNQPQHF
TGTGCCAGTAGTATCCCGGCCGGGACAGGGAATCAGCCCCAGCATTTT
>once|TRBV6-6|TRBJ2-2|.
CASSPVGVSGELFF
TGTGCCAGCAGCCCAGTGGGGGTATCCGGGGAGCTGTTTTTT
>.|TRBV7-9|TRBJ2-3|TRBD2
CASSSGGRLGTTDTQYF
TGTGCCAGCAGCTCGGGAGGGAGACTAGGCACCACAGATACGCAGTATTTT
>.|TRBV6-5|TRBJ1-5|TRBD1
CAAQGAPSNQPQHF
TGTGCCGCGCAGGGGGCCCCAAGCAATCAGCCCCAGCATTTT
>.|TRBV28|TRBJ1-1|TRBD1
CASSATRQGGTEAFF
TGTGCCAGCAGTGCGACCCGACAGGGTGGGACAGAAGCTTTCTTT
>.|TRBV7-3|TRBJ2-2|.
CASSLDLGELFF
TGTGCCAGCAGCTTAGATCTCGGGGAGCTGTTTTTT
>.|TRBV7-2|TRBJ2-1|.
CASSLDKTSYNEQFF
TGTGCCAGCAGTCTAGACAAAACCTCCTACAATGAGCAGTTCTTC
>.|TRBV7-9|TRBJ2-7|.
CASSFAGSHEQYF
TGTGCCAGCAGCTTTGCGGGTTCCCACGAGCAGTACTTC
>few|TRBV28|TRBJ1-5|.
CASSLSGGTSNQPQHF
TGTGCCAGCAGTTTATCGGGAGGGACGAGCAATCAGCCCCAGCATTTT
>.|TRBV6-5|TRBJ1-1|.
CASRIEYAFF
TGTGCCAGCAGGATCGAGTATGCTTTCTTT
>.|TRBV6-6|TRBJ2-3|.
CATRRQGMTDTQYF
TGTGCCACCCGGCGTCAGGGTATGACAGATACGCAGTATTTT
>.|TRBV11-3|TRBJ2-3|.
CASSLETDLRTDTQYF
TGTGCCAGCAGCTTAGAAACGGACCTCCGCACAGATACGCAGTATTTT
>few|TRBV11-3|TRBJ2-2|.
CASSTKNTGELFF
TGTGCCAGCAGCACCAAGAACACCGGGGAGCTGTTTTTT
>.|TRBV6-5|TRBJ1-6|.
CASSYSYRADHSPLHF
TGTGCCAGCAGTTACTCGTACAGGGCAGATCATTCACCCCTCCACTTT
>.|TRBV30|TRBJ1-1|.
CAWDLGTGGEGEAFF
TGTGCCTGGGATCTTGGGACGGGAGGAGAAGGTGAAGCTTTCTTT
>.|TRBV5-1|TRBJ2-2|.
CASGGTNTGELFF
TGCGCCAGCGGGGGGACGAACACCGGGGAGCTGTTTTTT
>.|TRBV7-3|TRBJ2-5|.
CASSLGPKETQYF
TGTGCCAGCAGCTTGGGACCTAAAGAGACCCAGTACTTC
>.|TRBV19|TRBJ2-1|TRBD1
CASSPRTGGTNEQFF
TGTGCCAGTTCTCCCCGGACAGGGGGCACGAATGAGCAGTTCTTC
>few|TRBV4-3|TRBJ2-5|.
CASSWIGQETQYF
TGCGCCAGCAGTTGGATAGGGCAAGAGACCCAGTACTTC
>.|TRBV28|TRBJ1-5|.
CASRQGNNQPQHF
TGTGCCAGCAGGCAGGGAAACAATCAGCCCCAGCATTTT
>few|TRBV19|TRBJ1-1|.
CASSLGGTMNTEAFF
TGTGCCAGTAGTCTGGGGGGGACGATGAACACTGAAGCTTTCTTT
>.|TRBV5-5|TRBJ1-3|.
CASSLNEDTIYF
TGTGCCAGCAGCTTGAATGAAGACACCATATATTTT
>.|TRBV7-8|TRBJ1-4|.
CASSRGGSEKLFF
TGTGCCAGCAGCCGCGGGGGATCCGAAAAACTGTTTTTT